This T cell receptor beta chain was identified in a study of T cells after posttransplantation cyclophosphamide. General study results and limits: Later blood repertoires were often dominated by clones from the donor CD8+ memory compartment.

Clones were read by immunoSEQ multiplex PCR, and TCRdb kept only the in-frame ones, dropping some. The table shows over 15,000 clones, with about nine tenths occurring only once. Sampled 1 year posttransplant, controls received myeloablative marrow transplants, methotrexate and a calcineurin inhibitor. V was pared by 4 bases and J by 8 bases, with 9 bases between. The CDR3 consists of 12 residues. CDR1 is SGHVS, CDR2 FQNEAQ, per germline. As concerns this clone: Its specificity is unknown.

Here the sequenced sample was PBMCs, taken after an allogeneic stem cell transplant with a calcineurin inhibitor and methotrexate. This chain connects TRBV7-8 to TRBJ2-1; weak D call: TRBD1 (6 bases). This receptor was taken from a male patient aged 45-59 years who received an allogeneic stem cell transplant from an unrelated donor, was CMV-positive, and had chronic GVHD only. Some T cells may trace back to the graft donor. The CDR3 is CASSYTGYEQFF. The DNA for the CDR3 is TGTGCCAGCAGCTATACAGGGTATGAGCAGTTCTTC.